The T cell receptor (beta chain) under discussion was sequenced for a study of circulating tumor DNA in untreated peripheral T-cell lymphoma. Study-level results: Baseline tissues yielded 86% and baseline serum roughly 70% tumor-specific clonotype detection.

A remark on this clone: Antigen unknown.

Repertoires were generated with immunoSEQ multiplex PCR, while TCRdb's copy carries only in-frame clones and drops some. The data contain approximately 4,900 clones, under 80% of them seen just once; the ten biggest clones take up more than 45%. Looked up from germline, CDR1 is SGHNT and CDR2 is YENEEA. The CDR3 is made up of 15 amino acids. With 5 bases removed from V and 0 bases from J, the gap between germline ends came to 11 bases. The tumor tissue sample was taken at baseline before any treatment. This clonotype was obtained from a human donor with peripheral T-cell lymphoma. Sequencing used tumor tissue. V usage is TRBV11-3 and J usage is TRBJ2-1; unclear D gene. The CDR3 bases are TGTGCCAGCAGCCCAGGACGGAGCTCCTACAATGAGCAGTTCTTC. The encoded protein is CASSPGRSSYNEQFF.